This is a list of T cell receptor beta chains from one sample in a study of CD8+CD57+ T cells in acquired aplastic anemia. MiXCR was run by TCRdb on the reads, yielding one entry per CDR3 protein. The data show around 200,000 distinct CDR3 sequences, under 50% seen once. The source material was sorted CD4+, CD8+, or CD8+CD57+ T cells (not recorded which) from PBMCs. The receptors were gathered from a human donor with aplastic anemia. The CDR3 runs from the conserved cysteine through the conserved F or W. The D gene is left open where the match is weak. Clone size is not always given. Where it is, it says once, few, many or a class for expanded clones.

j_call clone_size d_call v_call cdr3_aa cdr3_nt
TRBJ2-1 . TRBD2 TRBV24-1 CATSAGSGSNEQFF TGTGCCACCAGTGCTGGTAGCGGGAGCAATGAGCAGTTCTTC
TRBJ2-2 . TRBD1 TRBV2 CASSRRGPVIGELFF TGTGCCAGCAGTCGTAGGGGGCCGGTCATCGGGGAGCTGTTTTTT
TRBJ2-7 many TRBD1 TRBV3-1 CASSPQGQGPYEQYF TGTGCCAGCAGCCCCCAGGGACAGGGACCTTACGAGCAGTACTTC
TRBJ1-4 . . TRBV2 CASSELQRYEKLFF TGTGCCAGCAGTGAGCTACAGCGATATGAAAAACTGTTTTTT
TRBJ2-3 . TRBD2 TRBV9 CASSARLRGDTDTQYF TGTGCCAGCAGCGCTCGCCTGCGGGGGGACACAGATACGCAGTATTTT
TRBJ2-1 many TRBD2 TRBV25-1 CASIRGGGPYNEQFF TGTGCCAGCATACGCGGGGGGGGTCCCTACAATGAGCAGTTCTTC
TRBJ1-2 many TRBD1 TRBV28 CASSFTGGNYGYTF TGTGCCAGCAGCTTCACAGGGGGCAACTATGGCTACACCTTC
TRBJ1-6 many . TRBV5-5 CASSPGERGYNSPLHF TGTGCCAGCAGTCCAGGGGAACGGGGGTATAATTCACCCCTCCACTTT
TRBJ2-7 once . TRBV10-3 CAINSGWYEQYF TGTGCCATCAATTCAGGGTGGTACGAGCAGTATTTC
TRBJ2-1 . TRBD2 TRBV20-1 CSAGTNSGDSYNEQFF TGCAGTGCTGGCACCAATAGCGGGGACTCCTACAATGAGCAGTTCTTC
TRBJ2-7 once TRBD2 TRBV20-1 CSARDIGTISYEQYF TGCAGTGCTAGAGATATCGGGACTATCTCCTACGAGCAGTACTTC
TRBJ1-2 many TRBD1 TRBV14 CASSQVDRGYGYTF TGTGCCAGCAGCCAAGTAGACAGGGGGTATGGCTACACCTTC
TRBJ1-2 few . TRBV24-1 CATSDSTPSRGGYTF TGTGCCACCAGTGATTCGACCCCTTCTAGGGGAGGCTACACCTTC
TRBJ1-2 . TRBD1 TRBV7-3 CASSQRTGGETYTF TGTGCCAGCAGCCAAAGGACAGGGGGCGAGACCTACACCTTC
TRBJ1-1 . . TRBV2 CASHSWAETEAFF TGTGCCAGCCACAGCTGGGCGGAAACTGAAGCTTTCTTT
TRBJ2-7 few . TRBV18 CASSPRVGLGDYEQYF TGTGCCAGCTCACCACGGGTAGGGCTGGGGGACTACGAGCAGTACTTC
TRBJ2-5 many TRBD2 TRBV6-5 CASSYSTSGKETQYF TGTGCCAGCAGTTACTCGACTAGCGGGAAAGAGACCCAGTACTTC
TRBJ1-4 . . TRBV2 CASSLRGQGIGKLFF TGTGCCAGCAGCTTGCGGGGTCAGGGTATAGGAAAACTGTTTTTT
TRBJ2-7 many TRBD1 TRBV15 CATSKGTGKYYEQYF TGTGCCACCAGCAAGGGGACAGGTAAATACTACGAGCAGTACTTC
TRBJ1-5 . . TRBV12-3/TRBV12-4 CASSLYVGNQPQHF TGTGCCAGCAGTTTATATGTAGGCAATCAGCCCCAGCATTTT
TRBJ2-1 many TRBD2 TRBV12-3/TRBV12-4 CASSLGGGRDEQFF TGTGCCAGCAGCCTTGGGGGAGGGAGGGATGAGCAGTTCTTC
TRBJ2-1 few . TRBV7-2 CASSFVNEQFF TGTGCCAGCAGCTTTGTAAATGAGCAGTTCTTC
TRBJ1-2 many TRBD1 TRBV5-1 CASSVTGENYGYTF TGCGCCAGCAGCGTGACAGGGGAGAACTATGGCTACACCTTC
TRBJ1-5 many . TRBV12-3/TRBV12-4 CASTLDSNQPQHF TGTGCCAGCACACTGGATAGCAATCAGCCCCAGCATTTT
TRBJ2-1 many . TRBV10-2 CASSFTRPNYNEQFF TGCGCCAGCAGCTTCACGCGGCCCAACTACAATGAGCAGTTCTTC
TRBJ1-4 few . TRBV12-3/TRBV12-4 CASSLNGNEKLFF TGTGCCAGCAGTCTAAACGGGAATGAAAAACTGTTTTTT
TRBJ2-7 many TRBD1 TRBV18 CASSQGQGRPYEQYF TGTGCCAGCTCCCAGGGACAGGGAAGGCCATACGAGCAGTACTTC
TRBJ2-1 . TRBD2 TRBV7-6 CASSSMTSGENEQFF TGTGCCAGCAGCTCAATGACTAGCGGTGAAAATGAGCAGTTCTTC
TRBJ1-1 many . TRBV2 CASGGEGRTEAFF TGTGCCAGTGGGGGGGAGGGACGGACTGAAGCTTTCTTT
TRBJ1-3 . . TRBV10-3 CAISDLMGAGNTIYF TGTGCCATCAGTGATTTAATGGGAGCTGGAAACACCATATATTTT
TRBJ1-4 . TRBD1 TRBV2 CAVRQGATRNEKLFF TGTGCCGTAAGACAGGGTGCGACTAGGAATGAAAAACTGTTTTTT
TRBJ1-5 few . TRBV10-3 CAIGSNQPQHF TGTGCCATCGGTAGCAATCAGCCCCAGCATTTT
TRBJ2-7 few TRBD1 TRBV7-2 CASSLAPGQGAHEQYF TGTGCCAGCAGCTTAGCGCCGGGACAGGGGGCACACGAGCAGTACTTC
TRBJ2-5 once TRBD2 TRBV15 CATSRWKWEGQETQYF TGTGCCACCAGCAGATGGAAGTGGGAGGGCCAAGAGACCCAGTACTTC
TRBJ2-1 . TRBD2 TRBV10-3 CAISYTSGRHNEQFF TGTGCCATCAGCTATACTAGCGGGAGACACAATGAGCAGTTCTTC
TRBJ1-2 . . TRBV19 CASSVNRVADGYTF TGTGCCAGTAGTGTTAACAGGGTGGCGGATGGCTACACCTTC
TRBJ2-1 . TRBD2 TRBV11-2 CASSLLAGGGDEQFF TGTGCCAGCAGCTTACTAGCGGGAGGCGGGGATGAGCAGTTCTTC
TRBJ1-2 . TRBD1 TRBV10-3 CAISGRDSPNYGYTF TGTGCCATCAGTGGTAGGGACAGTCCTAACTATGGCTACACCTTC
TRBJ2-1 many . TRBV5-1 CASSLATQSYNEQFF TGCGCCAGCAGCTTGGCCACGCAGTCCTACAATGAGCAGTTCTTC
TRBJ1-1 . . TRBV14 CASSFSGGRNTEAFF TGTGCCAGCAGCTTCTCCGGGGGGCGGAACACTGAAGCTTTCTTT
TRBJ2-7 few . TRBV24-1 CATSDLRQANSYEQYF TGTGCCACCAGTGATTTGCGGCAGGCGAACTCCTACGAGCAGTACTTC